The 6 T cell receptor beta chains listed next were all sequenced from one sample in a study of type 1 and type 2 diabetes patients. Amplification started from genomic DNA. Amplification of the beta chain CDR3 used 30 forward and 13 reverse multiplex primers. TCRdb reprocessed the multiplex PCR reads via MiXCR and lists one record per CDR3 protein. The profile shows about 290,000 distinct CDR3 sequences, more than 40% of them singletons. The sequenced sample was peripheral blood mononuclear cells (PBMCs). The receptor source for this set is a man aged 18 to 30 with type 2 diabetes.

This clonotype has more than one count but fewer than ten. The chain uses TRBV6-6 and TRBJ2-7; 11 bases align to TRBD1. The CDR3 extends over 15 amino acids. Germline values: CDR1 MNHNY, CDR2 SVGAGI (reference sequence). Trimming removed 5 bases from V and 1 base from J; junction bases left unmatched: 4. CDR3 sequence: CASSGRDRGSYEQYF. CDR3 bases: TGTGCCAGCAGTGGCCGGGACAGGGGGTCCTACGAGCAGTACTTC.

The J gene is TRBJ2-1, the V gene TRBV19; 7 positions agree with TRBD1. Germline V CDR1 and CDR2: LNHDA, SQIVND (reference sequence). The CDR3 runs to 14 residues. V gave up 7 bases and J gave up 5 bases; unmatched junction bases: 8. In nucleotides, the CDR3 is TGTGCCAGTAACATCCGGGACAGTGACAATGAGCAGTTCTTC. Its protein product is CASNIRDSDNEQFF.

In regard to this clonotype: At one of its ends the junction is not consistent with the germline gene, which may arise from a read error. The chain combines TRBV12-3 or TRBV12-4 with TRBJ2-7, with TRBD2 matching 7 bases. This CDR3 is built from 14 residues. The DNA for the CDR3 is TGTGCCATCAGTTCCGAGGGGAGGGACTACGAGCAGTACTTC. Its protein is CAISSEGRDYEQYF.

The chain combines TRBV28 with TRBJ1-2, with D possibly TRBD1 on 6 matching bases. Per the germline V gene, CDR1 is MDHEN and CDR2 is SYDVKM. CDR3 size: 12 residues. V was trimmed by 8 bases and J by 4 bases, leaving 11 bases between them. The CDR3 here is CASFRTAYGYTF. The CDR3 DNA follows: TGTGCCAGCTTTAGGACAGCCTATGGCTACACCTTC.

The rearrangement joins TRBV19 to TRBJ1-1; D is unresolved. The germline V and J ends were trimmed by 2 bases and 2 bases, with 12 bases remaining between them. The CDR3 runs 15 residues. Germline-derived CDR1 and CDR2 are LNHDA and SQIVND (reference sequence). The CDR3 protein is CASSILEGPNTEAFF. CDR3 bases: TGTGCCAGTAGTATATTGGAAGGGCCTAACACTGAAGCTTTCTTT.

CDR3 residues: CASSELHGQGNTEAFF. CDR3 nucleotides: TGTGCCAGCAGTGAACTGCATGGGCAGGGGAACACTGAAGCTTTCTTT. The chain is built from TRBV25-1 and TRBJ1-1, with D possibly matching TRBD1 (5 bases). The CDR3 has 16 residues. Germline lookup yields CDR1 MGHDK and CDR2 SYGVNS. V was shortened by 2 bases and J by 1 base, with 14 bases between the two germline ends.